The source of this T cell receptor (beta chain) is a study of shared clonotypes between healthy human individuals. Study-level points and caveats: In this cohort, only blood was sampled, and tissue repertoires likely differ. Unshared clonotypes carried lower generation probabilities than those common to all four donors.

Comment on this clone: Its antigen remains unknown.

Some 30,000 T cell genomes (approximately 190 ng DNA) went into each sorted-subset replicate. Repertoires were generated with immunoSEQ multiplex PCR, while TCRdb's copy carries only in-frame clones and drops some. The profile shows 950,000 to 1,100,000 clones, 75% of them singletons. CD4+ cell separation produced CD45RA+ naive and CD45RA-negative memory subsets. The CDR3 sequence is 15 residues long. Germline V gene sequence: CDR1 SGHVS, CDR2 FNYEAQ. With 5 bases clipped from V and 1 base from J, the junction kept 5 bases outside the gene matches. The sequenced sample consisted of memory CD4+ T cells sorted from blood. As for subset: CD45RA-negative fraction. This chain joins TRBV7-6 and TRBJ2-3, with 8 nucleotides matching TRBD1. The clonotype comes from a man aged 18 to 29 in good health. The CDR3 DNA is TGTGCCAGCAGCCCCGGGACAGGACGCACAGATACGCAGTATTTT. Translating gives CASSPGTGRTDTQYF.